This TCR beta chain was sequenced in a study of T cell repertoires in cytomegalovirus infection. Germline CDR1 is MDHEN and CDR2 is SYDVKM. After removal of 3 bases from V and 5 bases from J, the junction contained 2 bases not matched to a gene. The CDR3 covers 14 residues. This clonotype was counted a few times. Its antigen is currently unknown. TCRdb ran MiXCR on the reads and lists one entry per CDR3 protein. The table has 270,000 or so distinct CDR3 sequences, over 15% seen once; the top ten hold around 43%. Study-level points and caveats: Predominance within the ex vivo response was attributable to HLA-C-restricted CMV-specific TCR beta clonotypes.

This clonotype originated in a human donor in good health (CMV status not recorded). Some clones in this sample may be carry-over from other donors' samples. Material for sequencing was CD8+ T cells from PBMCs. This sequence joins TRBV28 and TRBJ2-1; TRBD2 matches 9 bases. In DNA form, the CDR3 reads TGTGCCAGCAGTTTTAGCGGGGGTCACAATGAGCAGTTCTTC. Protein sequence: CASSFSGGHNEQFF.